The rows below give T cell receptor beta chains drawn from one sample of a study. Each CDR3 protein is one row after TCRdb ran MiXCR on the multiplex PCR reads. The profile shows 1,400 or so distinct CDR3 sequences, less than 25% of them singletons. The specimen was memory CD4+ T cells sorted from blood. The receptors derive from a female donor with breast cancer. The CDR3 runs from the conserved cysteine through the conserved F or W. The order of the fields is D gene, clone size, J gene, V gene, CDR3 protein, CDR3 DNA. A D gene is named only where the DNA matches it firmly. The size of a clone is reported for some rows only, either as once, few or many, or as a class for expanded clones.

D gene: NA; clone size: large; J gene: TRBJ1-2; V gene: TRBV12-3/TRBV12-4; CDR3 protein: CASSISGSTYGYTF; CDR3 DNA: TGTGCCAGCAGCATCTCAGGGTCTACCTATGGCTACACCTTC
D gene: NA; clone size: NA; J gene: TRBJ1-2; V gene: TRBV12-3/TRBV12-4; CDR3 protein: CASSITRDYGYTF; CDR3 DNA: TGTGCCAGCAGTATAACACGGGACTATGGCTACACCTTC
D gene: NA; clone size: large; J gene: TRBJ1-2; V gene: TRBV12-3/TRBV12-4; CDR3 protein: CASSRAGDGYTF; CDR3 DNA: TGTGCCAGCAGTAGGGCAGGGGATGGCTACACCTTC
D gene: NA; clone size: NA; J gene: TRBJ1-2; V gene: TRBV12-3/TRBV12-4; CDR3 protein: CASSLRGDGYTF; CDR3 DNA: TGTGCCAGCAGTTTAAGAGGCGATGGCTACACCTTC
D gene: NA; clone size: NA; J gene: TRBJ1-2; V gene: TRBV12-3/TRBV12-4; CDR3 protein: CASSRVTARDYGYTF; CDR3 DNA: TGTGCCAGCAGCCGAGTAACAGCAAGAGACTATGGCTACACCTTC
D gene: TRBD1; clone size: NA; J gene: TRBJ1-2; V gene: TRBV12-3/TRBV12-4; CDR3 protein: CASRPDREAYGYTF; CDR3 DNA: TGTGCCAGCAGGCCGGACAGGGAGGCGTATGGCTACACCTTC
D gene: TRBD1; clone size: medium-sized; J gene: TRBJ1-2; V gene: TRBV12-3/TRBV12-4; CDR3 protein: CASTTRDRTLYGYTF; CDR3 DNA: TGTGCCAGCACCACCCGGGACAGGACGCTGTATGGCTACACCTTC
D gene: NA; clone size: large; J gene: TRBJ1-2; V gene: TRBV12-3/TRBV12-4; CDR3 protein: CASSLRQTNYGYTF; CDR3 DNA: TGTGCCAGCTCTCTCAGGCAAACTAACTATGGCTACACCTTC
D gene: TRBD1; clone size: few; J gene: TRBJ1-2; V gene: TRBV12-3/TRBV12-4; CDR3 protein: CASTLGQGFAGYTF; CDR3 DNA: TGTGCCAGCACCCTGGGACAGGGGTTTGCTGGCTACACCTTC
D gene: NA; clone size: few; J gene: TRBJ1-2; V gene: TRBV12-3/TRBV12-4; CDR3 protein: CASSLIHGYTF; CDR3 DNA: TGTGCCAGCAGTTTAATTCATGGCTACACCTTC
D gene: NA; clone size: few; J gene: TRBJ1-2; V gene: TRBV12-3/TRBV12-4; CDR3 protein: CASSPRDRPNYGYTF; CDR3 DNA: TGTGCCAGCAGTCCACGGGACCGCCCTAACTATGGCTACACCTTC
D gene: NA; clone size: few; J gene: TRBJ1-2; V gene: TRBV12-3/TRBV12-4; CDR3 protein: CASKPRAWDGYTF; CDR3 DNA: TGTGCCAGCAAGCCTAGGGCCTGGGATGGCTACACCTTC
D gene: TRBD1; clone size: large; J gene: TRBJ1-2; V gene: TRBV12-3/TRBV12-4; CDR3 protein: CASSLEGQGTYGYTF; CDR3 DNA: TGTGCCAGCAGTTTAGAGGGACAGGGGACCTATGGCTACACCTTC
D gene: TRBD1; clone size: NA; J gene: TRBJ1-2; V gene: TRBV12-3/TRBV12-4; CDR3 protein: CASSVGQGRVYNYGYTF; CDR3 DNA: TGTGCCAGCAGCGTGGGACAGGGCAGAGTATATAACTATGGCTACACCTTC
D gene: NA; clone size: NA; J gene: TRBJ1-2; V gene: TRBV12-3/TRBV12-4; CDR3 protein: CASSLRRQEDGHTF; CDR3 DNA: TGTGCCAGCAGTTTAAGGAGACAGGAGGATGGCCACACCTTC
D gene: NA; clone size: medium-sized; J gene: TRBJ1-2; V gene: TRBV12-3/TRBV12-4; CDR3 protein: CASSLARGVWNYGYTF; CDR3 DNA: TGTGCCAGCAGTTTAGCGAGAGGGGTTTGGAACTATGGCTACACCTTC
D gene: TRBD1; clone size: medium-sized; J gene: TRBJ1-2; V gene: TRBV12-3/TRBV12-4; CDR3 protein: CASSLGQGKSGYTF; CDR3 DNA: TGTGCCAGCAGTTTAGGACAGGGGAAGAGTGGCTACACCTTC